Reported below is one T cell receptor beta chain. Its cognate antigen is unknown. Sequenced by immunoSEQ multiplex PCR; TCRdb stores in-frame clones only, minus some. The repertoire holds tens of thousands of clones, with about 94% as singletons. Per the germline V gene, CDR1 is SGHTA and CDR2 is FQGNSA. The CDR3 runs 15 residues. Trimming took 2 bases from V and 0 from J, leaving 10 bases between them. This entry is derived from a study of graft-versus-host responses after intestinal transplantation. Sequenced material: unstimulated CD4+ T cells sorted from spleen or lymph node cells, taken before transplant. The sequence was collected from a human donor who was the organ donor for an intestinal transplant. This rearrangement joins TRBV7-2 to TRBJ1-1; D is uncertain. The CDR3 bases are TGTGCCAGCAGCTTACTGGGTGCAATGAACACTGAAGCTTTCTTT. Its protein product is CASSLLGAMNTEAFF.